Listed below are T cell receptor beta chains from one sample, sequenced in a study of blood T cell repertoires in COVID-19. Generated by immunoSEQ multiplex PCR, the TCRdb table keeps only in-frame clones and is missing some. The table has 200,000 to 250,000 clones, 85% seen once. Specimen: peripheral blood. All receptors come from a woman between 55 and 75 years old with active or convalescent COVID-19. CDR3s include the opening cysteine and the closing phenylalanine or tryptophan. Fields, in order: clone size, V gene, D gene, J gene, CDR3 protein, CDR3 DNA. D genes are given only for firm matches. The size of a clone is reported for some rows only, either as once, few or many, or as a class for expanded clones.

>.|TRBV7-9|TRBD2|TRBJ2-1
CASSLRGGESEQFF
TGTGCCAGCAGCTTACGGGGGGGTGAATCTGAGCAGTTCTTC
>.|TRBV5-1|TRBD2|TRBJ2-2
CASSGLAGGAGELFF
TGCGCCAGCAGCGGGCTAGCGGGGGGCGCCGGGGAGCTGTTTTTT
>.|TRBV6-1|.|TRBJ2-3
CASSESRWGPTDTQYF
TGTGCCAGCAGTGAAAGTCGTTGGGGGCCCACAGATACGCAGTATTTT
>.|TRBV7-6|TRBD2|TRBJ2-2
CASSPRGLAGAWGTGELFF
TGTGCCAGCAGCCCCAGGGGACTAGCGGGGGCCTGGGGCACCGGGGAGCTGTTTTTT
>.|TRBV10-2|TRBD2|TRBJ2-7
CASSFSYGRTGGTSLIF
TGCGCCAGCAGTTTTTCGTACGGACGGACCGGTGGGACTAGCCTGATCTTC
>.|TRBV2|.|TRBJ2-5
CASSEARHDQETQYF
TGTGCCAGCAGTGAAGCGCGGCACGATCAAGAGACCCAGTACTTC
>.|TRBV3-1/TRBV3-2|.|TRBJ1-6
CASKLRATPGSPLHF
TGTGCCAGCAAACTAAGAGCCACCCCGGGTTCACCCCTCCACTTT
>.|TRBV27|.|TRBJ2-7
CASSFRTEGSYEQYF
TGTGCCAGCAGTTTCCGGACAGAAGGATCCTACGAGCAGTACTTC
>.|TRBV6-6|TRBD1|TRBJ1-6
CASSYRGQVVNSPLHF
TGTGCCAGCAGTTACAGAGGACAGGTAGTGAATTCACCCCTCCACTTT
>.|TRBV5-1|.|TRBJ2-7
CASSLAENSYEQYF
TGCGCCAGCAGCTTGGCCGAGAACTCCTACGAGCAGTACTTC
>.|TRBV27|TRBD1|TRBJ1-2
CASSTRGTGAFGYTF
TGTGCCAGCAGTACCCGCGGGACAGGGGCCTTTGGCTACACCTTC
>.|TRBV24-1|.|TRBJ2-2
CATRGTGELFF
TGTGCCACCCGAGGGACCGGGGAGCTGTTTTTT
>.|TRBV4-2|.|TRBJ2-3
CASSQDRSRVRTDTQYF
TGTGCCAGCAGCCAAGATCGGTCCAGGGTAAGGACAGATACGCAGTATTTT
>once|TRBV6-5|TRBD2|TRBJ2-1
CASRAGGLDEQFF
TGTGCCAGCAGGGCGGGGGGCCTGGATGAGCAGTTCTTC
>.|TRBV6-5|.|TRBJ2-2
CASRTQQNTGELFF
TGTGCCAGCAGAACGCAACAGAACACCGGGGAGCTGTTTTTT
>.|TRBV6-1|.|TRBJ2-7
CASSEVGVIYEQYF
TGTGCCAGCAGTGAAGTCGGGGTTATCTACGAGCAGTACTTC
>.|TRBV7-9|TRBD2|TRBJ2-1
CASSAILGTSGNYNEQFF
TGTGCCAGCAGCGCAATACTAGGGACTAGCGGAAACTACAATGAGCAGTTCTTC
>.|TRBV10-3|TRBD1|TRBJ2-1
CAISRDRGSDEQFF
TGTGCCATCAGCCGGGACAGGGGGTCGGATGAGCAGTTCTTC
>.|TRBV4-2|.|TRBJ1-1
CASSQDGTPNTEAFF
TGTGCCAGCAGCCAAGATGGGACACCGAACACTGAAGCTTTCTTT
>.|TRBV28|TRBD1|TRBJ1-1
CASSPLQGDMNTEAFF
TGTGCCAGCAGTCCTTTGCAGGGGGATATGAACACTGAAGCTTTCTTT
>few|TRBV6-5|.|TRBJ2-5
CASSYSPLGTQYF
TGTGCCAGCAGTTACTCGCCTCTCGGGACCCAGTACTTC
>.|TRBV4-1|.|TRBJ1-5
CASSQGWGGSEPQHF
TGCGCCAGCAGCCAAGGGTGGGGGGGCAGTGAGCCCCAGCATTTT
>.|TRBV28|TRBD1|TRBJ1-1
CASRIPTGANTEAFF
TGTGCCAGCAGGATTCCAACAGGGGCTAACACTGAAGCTTTCTTT
>.|TRBV11-2|TRBD1|TRBJ2-7
CASSPQGALSSYEQYF
TGTGCCAGCAGCCCCCAGGGGGCCCTAAGCTCCTACGAGCAGTACTTC
>.|TRBV6-5|.|TRBJ1-2
CASGQRNNYGYTF
TGTGCCAGTGGACAGCGGAATAACTATGGCTACACCTTC
>.|TRBV3-1/TRBV3-2|.|TRBJ1-2
CASSPGRNYGYTF
TGTGCCAGCAGCCCAGGTCGTAACTATGGCTACACCTTC
>.|TRBV19|.|TRBJ2-4
CASSIGTTAKNIQYF
TGTGCCAGTAGTATTGGGACAACAGCCAAAAACATTCAGTACTTC
>.|TRBV5-8|TRBD1|TRBJ1-5
CASRKNRQGDGQPQHF
TGTGCCAGCAGGAAGAACCGACAGGGGGATGGTCAGCCCCAGCATTTT
>.|TRBV11-2|.|TRBJ2-2
CASSLDSLYTGELFF
TGTGCCAGCAGCTTAGATTCCCTATACACCGGGGAGCTGTTTTTT
>.|TRBV11-3|TRBD1|TRBJ2-5
CASSPRQGEGTQYF
TGTGCCAGCAGCCCCCGACAGGGCGAAGGGACCCAGTACTTC
>once|TRBV6-1|TRBD1|TRBJ1-2
CASSEAGGYYGYTF
TGTGCCAGCAGTGAGGCAGGGGGCTACTATGGCTACACCTTC
>.|TRBV19|.|TRBJ1-6
CASSTTENSPLHF
TGTGCCAGTAGTACCACAGAGAATTCACCCCTCCACTTT
>.|TRBV10-1|.|TRBJ1-1
CASDDRREAFF
TGCGCCAGCGATGACAGGCGCGAAGCTTTCTTT
>.|TRBV5-4|TRBD2|TRBJ2-2
CASSTGTSGDNTGELFF
TGTGCCAGCAGCACCGGGACTAGCGGGGATAACACCGGGGAGCTGTTTTTT
>.|TRBV25-1|.|TRBJ1-2
CASGSTRGSNYGYTF
TGTGCCAGCGGCTCGACTCGGGGGTCCAACTATGGCTACACCTTC
>.|TRBV5-6|TRBD1|TRBJ1-6
CASSSMGQGNVVSPLHF
TGTGCCAGCAGCTCCATGGGACAGGGTAACGTCGTTTCACCCCTCCACTTT
>.|TRBV3-1/TRBV3-2|TRBD2|TRBJ2-1
CASSQLPSGVVNEQFF
TGTGCCAGCAGCCAACTCCCTAGCGGGGTAGTGAATGAGCAGTTCTTC
>.|TRBV27|TRBD2|TRBJ2-5
CASSSAGGRDETQYF
TGTGCCAGCAGTTCCGCGGGGGGGCGGGATGAGACCCAGTACTTC